This passage covers 8 T cell receptor beta chains from one sample sequenced in a study of T cells in localized non-small cell lung cancer. Some clones are missing from TCRdb's copy, which holds only in-frame ones; the method was immunoSEQ multiplex PCR. The table shows approximately 13,000 clones, with approximately 89% occurring only once. This material consisted of peripheral blood mononuclear cells, taken before any cancer treatment. The receptor set was obtained from a man between 40 and 70 years old with stage III lung adenocarcinoma.

The chain uses TRBV10-1 and TRBJ2-3; 7 bases agree with TRBD1. V was clipped by 2 bases and J by 1 base; unmatched bases: 0. This CDR3 spans 14 amino acids. Germline V gene data show CDR1 as WNHNN and CDR2 as SYGVQD (reference sequence). CDR3 nucleotides: TGCGCCAGCAGTGAGGGACAGGGCACAGATACGCAGTATTTT. The encoded protein is CASSEGQGTDTQYF.

The V gene is TRBV19, the J gene TRBJ2-5; no definite D call. There are 11 residues in the CDR3. The germline gives CDR1 LNHDA, CDR2 SQIVND (reference sequence). Trimming took off 5 bases at V and 8 bases at J, with 9 bases between the two ends. The CDR3 loop reads CASSLDATQYF. The CDR3 DNA reads as TGTGCCAGTAGTTTGGATGCCACCCAGTACTTC.

The genes are TRBV2 and TRBJ1-6; D remains ambiguous. From germline, CDR1 is SNHLY and CDR2 FYNNEI. V lost 7 bases to trimming and J lost 0 bases, with 10 bases between them. The CDR3 totals 15 residues. CDR3 residues: CASKQASSYNSPLHF. CDR3 coding DNA: TGTGCCAGCAAACAAGCAAGCTCCTATAATTCACCCCTCCACTTT. The full variable domain, in which reference TRBV2 and TRBJ1-6 provide the parts outside the CDR3, is EPEVTQTPSHQVTQMGQEVILRCVPISNHLYFYWYRQILGQKVEFLVSFYNNEISEKSEIFDDQFSVERPDGSNFTLKIRSTKLEDSAMYFCASKQASSYNSPLHFGNGTRLTVT.

This clone occurred a few times. The chain employs TRBV27 and TRBJ1-5, with 7 bases lining up with TRBD1. The CDR3 extends over 14 amino acids. Germline loops: CDR1 MNHEY, CDR2 SMNVEV (reference sequence). Germline trimming cut 5 bases from V and 10 bases from J; bases unmatched to any gene: 11. This CDR3 reads CASSGTGAQFPQHF. The CDR3 region has the DNA TGTGCCAGCAGTGGAACAGGGGCCCAATTCCCCCAGCATTTT.

The chain joins TRBV6-6 to TRBJ1-1; 7 bases map to TRBD1. The length of the CDR3 is 16 residues. V gave up 10 bases and J gave up 1 base; unmatched junction bases: 15. Germline V lookup: CDR1 MNHNY, CDR2 SVGAGI (reference sequence). Here the CDR3 DNA reads TGTGCCACTAATAAATTCCGGGAGGGGGCGAACACTGAAGCTTTCTTT. This gives the protein CATNKFREGANTEAFF.

This chain links TRBV5-6 with TRBJ2-5; TRBD2 aligns across 9 bases. The CDR3 has 15 amino acids. Germline CDR1 SGHDT, CDR2 YYEEEE. With V trimmed by 5 bases and J by 5 bases, 10 bases remained unmatched. CDR3 nucleotides: TGTGCCAGCAGTGTCTTAGCGGGAGCACCCGAGACCCAGTACTTC. Translating it yields CASSVLAGAPETQYF.

The sample holds one count of this clone. The CDR3 is CASSSGNYNEQFF. The CDR3 coding sequence is TGTGCCAGCAGTAGTGGCAACTACAATGAGCAGTTCTTC. The V call is TRBV28, the J call TRBJ2-1; D unresolved. CDR3 size: 13 residues. The germline V gene has CDR1 MDHEN and CDR2 SYDVKM. Trimming cost V 5 bases and J 3 bases, with 8 bases left between them.

The rearrangement links TRBV18 to TRBJ2-1; D remains ambiguous. Germline-derived CDR1 and CDR2 are KGHSH and LQKENI. Trimming took 5 bases from V and 2 from J, leaving 16 bases between them. The CDR3 contains 16 residues. CDR3 region: CASSVRTLRAYNEQFF. Here the CDR3 DNA reads TGTGCCAGCTCAGTAAGGACCCTTAGGGCCTACAATGAGCAGTTCTTC.